A selection of T cell receptor beta chains follows, all from one sample in a study of vaccination effects on CD4 cells after COVID-19. Sequenced by immunoSEQ multiplex PCR; TCRdb stores in-frame clones only, minus some. The data contain around 69,000 clones, roughly 74% of them singletons. The antigens these receptors bind are not known. Material: CD4+ T cells from PBMCs cultured with HCoV-229E spike peptides, obtained after COVID-19 vaccination. These receptor sequences come from a human donor who received a COVID-19 vaccine. The CDR3 runs from the conserved cysteine through the conserved F or W. Fields, in order: J gene, V gene, CDR3 protein.

>TRBJ1-4|TRBV7-2
CASTPYGQGAEKLFF
>TRBJ2-5|TRBV19
CASSTDRTSPSQYF
>TRBJ2-3|TRBV19
CASSISGGGTDTQYF
>TRBJ1-5|TRBV19
CASSMGGVSNQPQHF
>TRBJ2-1|TRBV5-1
CASSLDGGPYNEQFF
>TRBJ2-5|TRBV24-1
CATSDPTVLGETQYF
>TRBJ1-2|TRBV6-2/TRBV6-3
CASSYPGSANYGYTF
>TRBJ2-3|TRBV2
CASRRQGSRTDTQYF
>TRBJ1-3|TRBV27
CASSLSKGPGNTIYF
>TRBJ1-3|TRBV19
CASSLKRGRLSGNTIYF
>TRBJ2-1|TRBV24-1
CATSVPSGGEQFF
>TRBJ2-6|TRBV5-4
CASSTGRSSGANVLTF
>TRBJ1-4|TRBV4-3
CASSQEVQRGSGEKLFF
>TRBJ1-6|TRBV4-1
CASSQAGHLFSYNSPLHF
>TRBJ2-3|TRBV12-5
CASGFITDTQYF
>TRBJ1-2|TRBV28
CASSSPRDREGNYGYTF
>TRBJ2-6|TRBV28
CASGVGGYLVSGANVLTF
>TRBJ2-2|TRBV5-1
CASSPDIGRELFF
>TRBJ2-5|TRBV5-1
CASSGGTSGEETQYF
>TRBJ2-1|TRBV6-4
CASNSGGETFDEQFF
>TRBJ2-3|TRBV10-3
CAISEGRLLTDTQYF
>TRBJ2-1|TRBV6-2/TRBV6-3
CASSYESYNEQFF